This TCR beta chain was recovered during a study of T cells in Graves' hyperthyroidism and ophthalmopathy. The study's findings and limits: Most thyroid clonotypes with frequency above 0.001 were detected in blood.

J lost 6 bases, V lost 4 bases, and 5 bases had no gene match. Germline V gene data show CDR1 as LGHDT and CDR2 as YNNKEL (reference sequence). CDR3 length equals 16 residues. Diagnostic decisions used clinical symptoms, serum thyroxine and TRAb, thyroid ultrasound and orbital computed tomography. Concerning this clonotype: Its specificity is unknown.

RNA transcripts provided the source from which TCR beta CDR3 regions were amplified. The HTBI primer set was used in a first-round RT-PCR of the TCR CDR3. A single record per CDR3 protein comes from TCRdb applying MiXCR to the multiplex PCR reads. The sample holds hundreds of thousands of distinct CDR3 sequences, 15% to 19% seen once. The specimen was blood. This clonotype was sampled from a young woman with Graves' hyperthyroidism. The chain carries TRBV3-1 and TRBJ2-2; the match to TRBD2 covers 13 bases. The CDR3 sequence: CASSLRLAGGPGELFF. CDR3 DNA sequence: TGTGCCAGCAGCCTCCGACTAGCGGGGGGTCCCGGGGAGCTGTTTTTT.